A single sample gave rise to the 18 T cell receptor beta chains below, sequenced in a study of T-cell memory formation after mild COVID-19. From the 5' RACE reads, TCRdb called clonotypes with MiXCR, one entry per CDR3 protein. The repertoire has around 300,000 distinct CDR3 sequences, roughly an eighth of them found once; the top ten carry 21%. Sequenced material: PBMCs or a T cell subset sorted from them (not recorded which). These receptors came from a man younger than 30 who had mild COVID-19 (a few samples of this study predate the infection). Cell type and time point are not known.

This chain uses TRBV18 with TRBJ2-7; 8 bases line up with TRBD1. J gave up 0 bases and V 6 bases, and 10 bases lay outside the gene matches. Germline loops: CDR1 KGHSH, CDR2 LQKENI. CDR3 length: 16 residues. The CDR3 DNA reads TGTGCCAGCTCCCGGGGGACAGGTCAAAGCTCCTACGAGCAGTACGTC. Its translation: CASSRGTGQSSYEQYV.

The V and J genes are TRBV20-1 and TRBJ2-3, with 10 bases fitting TRBD2. The CDR3 is 15 amino acids. Germline V lookup: CDR1 DFQATT, CDR2 SNEGSKA (reference sequence). Losses at the gene ends were 3 bases for V and 5 bases for J; bases not matched to a gene: 8. The chain's CDR3 is CSASPSGGGLDTQYF. Written as DNA, the CDR3 is TGCAGTGCTAGCCCTAGCGGGGGAGGGTTAGATACGCAGTATTTT.

The chain is built from TRBV6-2 or TRBV6-3 and TRBJ2-7; a weak D match, TRBD2 (7 bases). V lost 3 bases and J lost 7, with 22 bases in between. Germline values: CDR1 MNHEY, CDR2 SVGEGT. The CDR3 length is 16 residues. The CDR3 sequence is CASSYSGGNPAGEQYF. Here the CDR3 DNA reads TGTGCCAGCAGTTATTCGGGGGGCAACCCGGCGGGGGAGCAGTACTTC.

This clonotype was found a few times. The chain links TRBV5-1 to TRBJ2-7, with D possibly matching TRBD2 (6 bases). Trimming took off 7 bases at V and 2 bases at J, with 16 bases between the two ends. CDR3 length equals 14 residues. Per germline, CDR1 SGHRS and CDR2 YFSETQ. The CDR3 spells CASQRALGAYEQYV. DNA for the CDR3: TGCGCCAGCCAGCGGGCGTTAGGTGCCTACGAGCAGTACGTC.

In this sample, this clonotype turned up a few times. The rearrangement joins TRBV30 to TRBJ2-1; 7 bases align to TRBD2. J was trimmed by 6 bases and V by 0 bases; bases with no gene match: 8. Germline CDR1 is GTSNPN and CDR2 is SVGIG (reference sequence). The CDR3 consists of 15 residues. CDR3: CAWSVLASGFNEQFF. The CDR3 nucleotides read TGTGCCTGGAGTGTACTTGCTAGCGGTTTCAATGAGCAGTTCTTC. Together with reference TRBV30 and TRBJ2-1, the CDR3 gives the full variable domain: SQTIHQWPATLVQPVGSPLSLECTVEGTSNPNLYWYRQAAGRGLQLLFYSVGIGQISSEVPQNLSASRPQDRQFILSSKKLLLSDSGFYLCAWSVLASGFNEQFFGPGTRLTVL.

The chain joins TRBV5-1 to TRBJ2-5, with 7 bases aligning to TRBD1. V was pared by 4 bases and J by 5 bases, with 11 bases of the junction left unmatched. The CDR3 sequence is 15 residues long. The germline CDR1 and CDR2 sequences are SGHRS and YFSETQ. The DNA of the CDR3 is TGCGCCAGCAGCCCGGGGACAGTCTCGGGGGAGACCCAGTACTTC. It encodes CASSPGTVSGETQYF.

Here the CDR3 reads CASSLEASGANVLTF. The DNA for the CDR3 is TGTGCCAGCAGTTTGGAGGCTTCTGGGGCCAACGTCCTGACTTTC. The chain carries TRBV28 and TRBJ2-6; a possible D gene is TRBD2 (5 bases). The CDR3 loop spans 15 amino acids. Germline-derived CDR1 and CDR2 are MDHEN and SYDVKM. Trimming removed 3 bases at V and 1 base at J, with 7 bases between.

This clonotype was counted between two and nine times. The chain uses TRBV7-9 and TRBJ2-7; no clear D gene. This CDR3 spans 13 amino acids. Germline lookup yields CDR1 SEHNR and CDR2 FQNEAQ (reference sequence). V lost 5 bases and J lost 2, with 10 bases in between. The CDR3 region is CASSPGRAYEQYF. CDR3 sequence (DNA): TGTGCCAGCAGCCCCGGACGGGCCTACGAGCAGTACTTC.

This clonotype was observed many times. J is TRBJ2-3 and V is TRBV9; D is unclear. V was pared by 1 base and J by 2 bases, with 8 bases between. The CDR3 totals 14 residues. Per germline, CDR1 SGDLS and CDR2 YYNGEE. CDR3 sequence: CASSVNWNTDTQYF. The CDR3 DNA is TGTGCCAGCAGCGTAAACTGGAACACAGATACGCAGTATTTT.

The CDR3 region has the DNA TGCGCCAGCAGCTACGGGACTATGGGGGTGGAGACCCAGTACTTC. Protein product: CASSYGTMGVETQYF. The chain couples TRBV4-3 to TRBJ2-5; 7 bases map to TRBD2. CDR3 length: 15 amino acids. Germline CDR1 and CDR2: LGHNA and YSLEER. V dropped 5 bases and J dropped 5; count of bases not matched to a gene: 11.

A few counts support this clonotype. J is TRBJ2-3 and V is TRBV6-5, with D perhaps being TRBD1 or TRBD2 (5 bases each). The CDR3 consists of 15 residues. Germline CDR1 and CDR2: MNHEY and SVGAGI. V was shortened by 5 bases and J by 3 bases, with 15 bases between the two germline ends. CDR3 amino acids: CASSPSPEGTDTQYF. The CDR3 region has the DNA TGTGCCAGCAGTCCCTCACCCGAGGGGACAGATACGCAGTATTTT.

This chain uses TRBV7-2 with TRBJ1-5, with D hard to call. The V gene's germline CDR1 is SGHTA and CDR2 FQGNSA. This CDR3 has 15 amino acids. V lost 1 base and J lost 5, with 12 bases in between. CDR3 region: CASSLVAGSDQPQHF. CDR3 bases: TGTGCCAGCAGCTTAGTGGCAGGATCAGATCAGCCCCAGCATTTT.

V and J are TRBV2 and TRBJ1-5, with D hard to call. There are 13 residues in the CDR3. Trimming left V 6 bases short and J 1 base short, with 7 bases between. Germline V gene lookup returns CDR1 SNHLY and CDR2 FYNNEI. The CDR3 is CASRAESNQPQHF. CDR3 DNA sequence: TGTGCCAGCAGGGCGGAGAGCAATCAGCCCCAGCATTTT.

V is TRBV9 and J is TRBJ2-3, with a possible D match to TRBD2 (5 bases). Germline V lookup: CDR1 SGDLS, CDR2 YYNGEE. The CDR3 has 15 amino acids. Trimming shortened V by 3 bases and J by 4 bases, and 15 bases separated the two germline ends. The CDR3 spells CASSGLGGGPDTQYF. The CDR3 nucleotides read TGTGCCAGCAGCGGGCTAGGAGGTGGGCCAGATACGCAGTATTTT. Looking up the rest from reference TRBV9 and TRBJ2-3 gives the full variable domain: DSGVTQTPKHLITATGQRVTLRCSPRSGDLSVYWYQQSLDQGLQFLIQYYNGEERAKGNILERFSAQQFPDLHSELNLSSLELGDSALYFCASSGLGGGPDTQYFGPGTRLTVL.

This clonotype was observed a handful of times. The chain is built from TRBV6-1 and TRBJ2-3; either TRBD1 or TRBD2 may supply D (6 bases each). Germline CDR1 is MNHNS and CDR2 is SASEGT. This CDR3 region has 13 residues. The ends were cut back, 8 bases at V and 4 bases at J, with 13 bases in the middle. The CDR3 loop is CASGGLGADTQYF. CDR3 DNA: TGTGCCAGCGGGGGGCTAGGCGCAGATACGCAGTATTTT.

This clonotype came up a few times. V usage is TRBV12-3 or TRBV12-4 and J usage is TRBJ2-2; D ambiguous. This CDR3 is 14 amino acids long. Trimming shortened V by 6 bases and J by 0 bases, and 8 bases separated the two germline ends. Here the CDR3 DNA reads TGTGCCAGCAGGGTGAGCGCGAACACCGGGGAGCTGTTTTTT. Translation: CASRVSANTGELFF.

J is TRBJ2-7 and V is TRBV6-6; D uncertain. The CDR3 extends over 14 amino acids. CDR1 MNHNY and CDR2 SVGAGI come from the germline V gene (reference sequence). Trimming took off 4 bases at V and 0 bases at J, with 10 bases between the two ends. CDR3 DNA sequence: TGTGCCAGCAGTTTCAGTGGTAGCTCCTACGAGCAGTACGTC. This translates into CASSFSGSSYEQYV.

This clonotype showed up just a few times. The chain couples TRBV6-5 to TRBJ2-1, with 8 bases aligning to TRBD2. V shed 2 bases, J shed 8 bases, and the junction held 11 bases outside the gene matches. Germline CDR1 and CDR2: MNHEY and SVGAGI. The CDR3 consists of 16 residues. The CDR3 sequence is CASSYPRVAGRHEQFF. DNA for the CDR3: TGTGCCAGCAGTTACCCTCGTGTAGCGGGGAGGCATGAGCAGTTCTTC.